The rows below give T cell receptor beta chains drawn from one sample of a study of T cell changes during pregnancy in multiple sclerosis. Profiled with immunoSEQ multiplex PCR; TCRdb holds only in-frame clones, not every one. This table holds some 38,000 clones, roughly 91% found once. The specimen comprised CD8+ T cells from peripheral blood mononuclear cells, sampled in the third trimester of pregnancy. The receptor set was obtained from a female donor with multiple sclerosis, enrolled in a pregnancy study. CDR3s include the opening cysteine and the closing phenylalanine or tryptophan. The order of the fields is clone size, V gene, CDR3 length, D gene, J gene, CDR3 protein, CDR3 DNA. The D gene is left open where the match is weak. Size is omitted from some rows. Given values are once, few, many or a class for expanded clones.

NA	TRBV6-1	15	TRBD2	TRBJ2-7	CASSETSGVFYEQYF	TGTGCCAGCAGTGAAACTAGCGGGGTCTTCTACGAGCAGTACTTC
once	TRBV19	15	NA	TRBJ2-1	CASSPPQGSYNEQFF	TGTGCCAGTAGTCCCCCCCAGGGCTCCTACAATGAGCAGTTCTTC
NA	TRBV30	14	TRBD1	TRBJ1-6	CAWGWGTGLSPLHF	TGTGCCTGGGGGTGGGGGACAGGGCTTTCACCCCTCCACTTT
NA	TRBV29-1	13	TRBD1	TRBJ2-7	CSVGGDRGGEQYF	TGCAGCGTTGGCGGGGACAGGGGAGGGGAGCAGTACTTC
NA	TRBV2	15	NA	TRBJ2-7	CASSAYRASPYEQYF	TGTGCCAGCAGCGCTTACAGGGCCTCCCCCTACGAGCAGTACTTC
NA	TRBV18	14	NA	TRBJ1-5	CASSPETGNQPQHF	TGTGCCAGCTCACCAGAAACAGGGAACCAGCCCCAGCATTTT
NA	TRBV19	15	NA	TRBJ1-5	CASRRLAEGGQPQHF	TGTGCCAGTAGGAGGCTAGCAGAGGGCGGTCAGCCCCAGCATTTT
NA	TRBV19	15	NA	TRBJ1-1	CASSIGNSGYTEAFF	TGTGCCAGTAGTATCGGAAACTCGGGGTACACTGAAGCTTTCTTT
medium-sized	TRBV2	15	TRBD1	TRBJ1-5	CASSEERGLYQPQHF	TGTGCCAGCAGTGAGGAGAGGGGGCTATATCAGCCCCAGCATTTT
NA	TRBV30	15	NA	TRBJ1-6	CAWSAMSSYNSPLHF	TGTGCCTGGAGCGCCATGAGCTCCTATAATTCACCCCTCCACTTT
NA	TRBV21-1	16	NA	TRBJ1-5	CASSTGPGENNQPQHF	TGTGCCAGCAGCACGGGTCCAGGGGAGAACAATCAGCCCCAGCATTTT
NA	TRBV28	15	NA	TRBJ2-7	CASSLYSGEGDEQYF	TGTGCCAGCAGTTTATACTCAGGGGAAGGTGACGAGCAGTACTTC
NA	TRBV5-6	16	NA	TRBJ1-2	CASSSTPVDTVYGYTF	TGTGCCAGCAGCTCCACACCCGTGGACACGGTCTATGGCTACACCTTC
NA	TRBV7-3	13	NA	TRBJ2-1	CASSLESYNEQFF	TGTGCCAGCAGCTTAGAGTCCTACAATGAGCAGTTCTTC
NA	TRBV28	13	NA	TRBJ1-2	CASRFGEGDGYTF	TGTGCCAGCAGATTTGGGGAGGGGGACGGCTACACCTTC
once	TRBV4-3	17	NA	TRBJ1-4	CASSQGRWVATNEKLFF	TGCGCCAGCAGCCAAGGGCGGTGGGTTGCAACTAATGAAAAACTGTTTTTT
NA	TRBV7-8	15	TRBD2	TRBJ2-2	CASSFSGGATGELFF	TGTGCCAGCAGCTTTAGCGGGGGGGCCACCGGGGAGCTGTTTTTT
once	TRBV11-2	13	NA	TRBJ2-1	CASSLGSYNEQFF	TGTGCCAGCAGCTTGGGCAGCTACAATGAGCAGTTCTTC
NA	TRBV6-5	12	NA	TRBJ1-2	CASNGGNYGYTF	TGTGCCAGCAATGGGGGGAACTATGGCTACACCTTC
NA	TRBV11-2	18	TRBD1	TRBJ2-1	CASRHGRTGVSSYNEQFF	TGTGCCAGCAGACACGGCCGGACAGGGGTAAGCTCCTACAATGAGCAGTTCTTC
NA	TRBV10-3	14	NA	TRBJ1-2	CAISPGPGGYGYTF	TGTGCCATCAGCCCGGGCCCCGGGGGCTATGGCTACACCTTC
NA	TRBV5-1	15	TRBD2	TRBJ2-3	CASSFTSGSTDTQYF	TGCGCCAGCAGCTTTACTAGCGGGAGTACAGATACGCAGTATTTT
NA	TRBV5-1	14	NA	TRBJ2-4	CASSPGKAKNIQYF	TGCGCCAGCAGCCCAGGGAAGGCCAAAAACATTCAGTACTTC
NA	TRBV5-1	15	TRBD2	TRBJ2-3	CASSLGTSTAYTQYF	TGCGCCAGCAGCCTTGGGACTAGCACAGCTTATACGCAGTATTTT
NA	TRBV27	14	NA	TRBJ2-7	CASSLRPGVSEQYF	TGTGCCAGCAGTTTAAGGCCAGGGGTGAGCGAGCAGTACTTC
few	TRBV19	16	NA	TRBJ2-7	CASSIESQGSLYEQYF	TGTGCCAGTAGTATTGAGAGCCAGGGGTCTCTCTACGAGCAGTACTTC
NA	TRBV10-3	12	NA	TRBJ1-1	CAISSPPSEAFF	TGTGCCATCAGTTCCCCCCCTTCTGAAGCTTTCTTT
NA	TRBV19	13	NA	TRBJ2-7	CASSTRDSYEQYF	TGTGCCAGTAGCACGCGGGACTCCTACGAGCAGTACTTC
NA	TRBV28	13	NA	TRBJ1-6	CASSLNPSSPLHF	TGTGCCAGCAGTTTAAATCCGTCTTCACCCCTCCACTTT
NA	TRBV15	15	NA	TRBJ1-2	CASGFEWGGDYGYTF	TGTGCCAGTGGATTTGAGTGGGGGGGAGACTATGGCTACACCTTC
NA	TRBV4-3	14	NA	TRBJ2-7	CASSPSLTAYEQYF	TGCGCCAGCTCCCCGAGCCTCACCGCCTACGAGCAGTACTTC
NA	TRBV4-3	16	NA	TRBJ2-3	CASSRRIGGGTDTQYF	TGCGCCAGCAGCCGCCGTATCGGGGGAGGCACAGATACGCAGTATTTT
NA	TRBV6-5	16	NA	TRBJ1-1	CASSYGVAGMNTEAFF	TGTGCCAGCAGTTACGGAGTGGCGGGTATGAACACTGAAGCTTTCTTT
NA	TRBV7-3	13	TRBD1	TRBJ1-5	CASSRDRDQPQHF	TGTGCCAGCAGCCGGGACAGGGATCAGCCCCAGCATTTT
NA	TRBV7-9	16	NA	TRBJ2-7	CASSALTGLLGYEQYF	TGTGCCAGCAGCGCGCTTACAGGGTTGTTAGGTTACGAGCAGTACTTC
NA	TRBV10-3	14	NA	TRBJ2-7	CAISEDSPYYEQYF	TGTGCCATCAGTGAGGACAGCCCCTACTACGAGCAGTACTTC
NA	TRBV6-6	13	TRBD2	TRBJ2-1	CASLAGGHTEQFF	TGTGCCTCCCTAGCGGGGGGGCATACTGAGCAGTTCTTC
NA	TRBV9	15	NA	TRBJ2-7	CASSVDISPTYEQYF	TGTGCCAGCAGCGTCGACATTTCGCCTACCTACGAGCAGTACTTC
NA	TRBV19	18	TRBD1	TRBJ1-1	CASSIDLETGVTHTEAFF	TGTGCCAGTAGTATAGATCTGGAGACAGGGGTAACTCACACTGAAGCTTTCTTT
NA	TRBV27	13	NA	TRBJ2-1	CASSRGPGEYEFF	TGTGCCAGCAGTCGTGGCCCAGGGGAATATGAGTTCTTC
NA	TRBV6-5	13	NA	TRBJ2-7	CASSYEPLYEQYF	TGTGCCAGCAGTTACGAGCCTCTCTACGAGCAGTACTTC
NA	TRBV7-9	15	TRBD2	TRBJ2-7	CASSWSTSGIYEQYF	TGTGCCAGCAGCTGGTCGACTAGCGGGATCTACGAGCAGTACTTC
NA	TRBV2	12	NA	TRBJ2-7	CASSVDNYEQYF	TGTGCCAGCAGTGTAGACAACTACGAGCAGTACTTC
NA	TRBV15	15	NA	TRBJ2-5	CATSSGRGSQETQYF	TGTGCCACCAGCAGTGGGCGTGGCTCACAAGAGACCCAGTACTTC
once	TRBV2	13	TRBD2	TRBJ2-3	CASTSWEGDTQYF	TGTGCCAGCACCTCGTGGGAGGGGGATACGCAGTATTTT
once	TRBV2	16	TRBD2	TRBJ2-2	CASSTRGGAGTGELFF	TGTGCCAGCAGTACGCGCGGGGGGGCGGGTACCGGGGAGCTGTTTTTT
NA	TRBV28	12	TRBD1	TRBJ2-1	CASNRGGREQFF	TGTGCCAGCAATAGAGGGGGCCGGGAGCAGTTCTTC
NA	TRBV2	15	TRBD1	TRBJ1-5	CASQGTGEGDQPQHF	TGTGCCAGCCAAGGAACAGGGGAAGGGGATCAGCCCCAGCATTTT
NA	TRBV9	15	TRBD1	TRBJ1-6	CASSVEAGGRSPLHF	TGTGCCAGCAGCGTAGAGGCAGGGGGACGATCACCCCTCCACTTT
NA	TRBV19	14	NA	TRBJ1-6	CASSSRDIASPLHF	TGTGCCAGTAGTTCCCGGGACATAGCTTCACCCCTCCACTTT
NA	TRBV6-4	14	TRBD2	TRBJ2-1	CASSELAGGNEQFF	TGTGCCAGCAGTGAACTAGCGGGGGGCAATGAGCAGTTCTTC
NA	TRBV6-5	13	NA	TRBJ2-5	CASSRHREETQYF	TGTGCCAGCAGTCGCCACAGGGAAGAGACCCAGTACTTC
once	TRBV18	17	TRBD2	TRBJ2-5	CASSPPKRGRYQETQYF	TGTGCCAGCTCACCACCGAAGCGGGGGAGGTACCAAGAGACCCAGTACTTC
NA	TRBV9	16	TRBD2	TRBJ2-1	CASSVGRLAGAYEQFF	TGTGCCAGCAGCGTAGGTCGACTAGCGGGGGCCTATGAGCAGTTCTTC
NA	TRBV29-1	12	NA	TRBJ2-2	CSVEVRAGELFF	TGCAGCGTTGAAGTCAGGGCCGGGGAGCTGTTTTTT
NA	TRBV7-2	17	TRBD2	TRBJ2-2	CASSLFGRRGTAGELFF	TGTGCCAGCAGCTTATTCGGACGGCGGGGGACCGCCGGGGAGCTGTTTTTT
NA	TRBV9	15	TRBD1	TRBJ2-7	CASSVGGQGVYEQYF	TGTGCCAGCAGCGTAGGGGGACAGGGGGTCTACGAGCAGTACTTC
NA	TRBV11-2	15	TRBD1	TRBJ2-7	CASSPGTGEGYEQYF	TGTGCCAGCAGCCCAGGGACAGGGGAAGGCTACGAGCAGTACTTC